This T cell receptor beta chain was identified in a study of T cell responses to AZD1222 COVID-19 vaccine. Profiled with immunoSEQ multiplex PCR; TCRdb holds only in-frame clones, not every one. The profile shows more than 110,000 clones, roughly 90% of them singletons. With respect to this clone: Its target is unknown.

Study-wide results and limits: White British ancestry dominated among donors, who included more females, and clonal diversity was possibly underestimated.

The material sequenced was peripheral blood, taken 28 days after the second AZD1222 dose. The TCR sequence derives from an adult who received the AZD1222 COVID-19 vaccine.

In DNA, the CDR3 is TGTGCCAGCTCAATGCAGGGACAGTACTCCTACAATGAGCAGTTCTTC. Translated, it gives CASSMQGQYSYNEQFF. The genes are TRBV18 and TRBJ2-1; TRBD1 matches at 7 bases. Germline trimming cut 5 bases from V and 0 bases from J; bases unmatched to any gene: 7. The length of the CDR3 is 16 residues. CDR1 and CDR2 from the germline V gene are KGHSH and LQKENI.